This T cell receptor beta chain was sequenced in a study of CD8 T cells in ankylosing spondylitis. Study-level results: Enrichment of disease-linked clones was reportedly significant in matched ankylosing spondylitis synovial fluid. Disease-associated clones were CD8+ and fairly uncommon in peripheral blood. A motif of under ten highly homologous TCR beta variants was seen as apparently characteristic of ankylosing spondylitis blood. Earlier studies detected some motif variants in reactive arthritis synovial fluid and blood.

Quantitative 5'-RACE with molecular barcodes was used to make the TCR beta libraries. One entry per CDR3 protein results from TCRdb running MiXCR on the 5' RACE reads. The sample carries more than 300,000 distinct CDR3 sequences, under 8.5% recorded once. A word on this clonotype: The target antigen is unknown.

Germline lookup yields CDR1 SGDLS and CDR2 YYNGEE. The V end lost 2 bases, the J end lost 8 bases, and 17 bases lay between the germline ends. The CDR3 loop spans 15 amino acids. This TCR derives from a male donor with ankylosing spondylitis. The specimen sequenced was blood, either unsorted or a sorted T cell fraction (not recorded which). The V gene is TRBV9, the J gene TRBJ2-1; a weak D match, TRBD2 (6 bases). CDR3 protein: CASSVDPIWGDEQFF. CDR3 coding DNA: TGTGCCAGCAGCGTTGACCCTATCTGGGGGGATGAGCAGTTCTTC.